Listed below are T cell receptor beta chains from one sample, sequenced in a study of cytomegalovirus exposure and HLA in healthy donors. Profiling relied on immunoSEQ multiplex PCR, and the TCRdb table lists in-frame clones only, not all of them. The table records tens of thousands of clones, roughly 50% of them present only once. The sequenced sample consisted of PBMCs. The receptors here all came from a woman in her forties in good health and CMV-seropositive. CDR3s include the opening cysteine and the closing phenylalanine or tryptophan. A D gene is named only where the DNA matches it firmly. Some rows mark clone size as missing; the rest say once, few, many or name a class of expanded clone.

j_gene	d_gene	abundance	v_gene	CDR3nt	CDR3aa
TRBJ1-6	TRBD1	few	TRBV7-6	TGTGCCAGCAGCATTAGAGGGACAGTCAATTCACCCCTCCACTTT	CASSIRGTVNSPLHF
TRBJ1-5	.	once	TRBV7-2	TGTGCCAGCAGCTTAAACGGAGGTCAGCCCCAGCATTTT	CASSLNGGQPQHF
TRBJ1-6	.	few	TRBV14	TGTGCCAGCAGCCAAGGGCTAGATAATTCACCCCTCCACTTT	CASSQGLDNSPLHF
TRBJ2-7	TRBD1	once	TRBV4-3	TGCGCCAGCAGCCAAGCCGGGACAGGCACAACCTACGAGCAGTACTTC	CASSQAGTGTTYEQYF
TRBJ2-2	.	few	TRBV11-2	TGTGCCAGCAGCTTAGGGGGTCGGAGGGACCCCGGGGAGCTGTTTTTT	CASSLGGRRDPGELFF
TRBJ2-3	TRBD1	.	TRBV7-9	TGTGCCAGCACCAATCCGGGACAGCCAGATACGCAGTATTTT	CASTNPGQPDTQYF
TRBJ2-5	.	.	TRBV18	TGTGCCAGCTCACCGGGACTGAGCCAAGAGACCCAGTACTTC	CASSPGLSQETQYF
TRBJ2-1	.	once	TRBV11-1	TGTGCCAGCAGCCCCGTGGCGGGGCCGGCCTACAATGAGCAGTTCTTC	CASSPVAGPAYNEQFF
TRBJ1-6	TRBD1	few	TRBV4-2	TGTGCCAGCAGCCAAGATTCGACAGGGGCCAATTCACCCCTCCACTTT	CASSQDSTGANSPLHF
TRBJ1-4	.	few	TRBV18	TGTGCCAGCTCACCACAAGCGGGATTAAGAGAAAAACTGTTTTTT	CASSPQAGLREKLFF
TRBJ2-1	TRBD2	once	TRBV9	TGTGCCAGCAGCGTAGACGGGGGAGGGGCCGATGAGCAGTTCTTC	CASSVDGGGADEQFF
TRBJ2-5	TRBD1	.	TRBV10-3	TGTGCCATCACCAGGACAGGGGGCCTCCAAGAGACCCAGTACTTC	CAITRTGGLQETQYF
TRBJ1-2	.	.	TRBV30	TGTGCCTGGAGTCTTCAGGGCGTCTATGGCTACACCTTC	CAWSLQGVYGYTF
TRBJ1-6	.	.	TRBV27	TGTGCCAGCAAAGTGGAAGGGGATAATTCACCCCTCCACTTT	CASKVEGDNSPLHF
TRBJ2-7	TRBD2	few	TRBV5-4	TGTGCCAGCAGCCAGGGACTAGCGGAGGGGAAAAGGGGATACGAGCAGTACTTC	CASSQGLAEGKRGYEQYF
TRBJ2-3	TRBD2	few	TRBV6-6	TGTGCCAGCAGTTACCCCAGCGGGGCAGATACGCAGTATTTT	CASSYPSGADTQYF
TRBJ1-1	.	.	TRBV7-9	TGTGCCAGCAGCCCCAATCTGGGCAGGGAACCTGAAGCTTTCTTT	CASSPNLGREPEAFF
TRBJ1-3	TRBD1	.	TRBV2	TGTGCCAGCAGCCGGACAGGGGACACCATATATTTT	CASSRTGDTIYF
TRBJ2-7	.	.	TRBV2	TGTGCCAGCGGCCGAGGGTTCCACGAGCAGTACTTC	CASGRGFHEQYF
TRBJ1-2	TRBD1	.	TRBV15	TGTGCCACCAGCGACAGGGTGAACTATGGCTACACCTTC	CATSDRVNYGYTF
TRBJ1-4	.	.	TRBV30	TGTGCCTGGGATCCAGGGAGGCAGGAAAAACTGTTTTTT	CAWDPGRQEKLFF
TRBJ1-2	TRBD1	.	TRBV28	TGTGCCAGCAGTTCCACGACAGGGGGCTTATATGGCTACACCTTC	CASSSTTGGLYGYTF
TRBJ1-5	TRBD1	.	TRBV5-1	TGCGCCAGCAGCCTACAGGGGCCCGATAGCAATCAGCCCCAGCATTTT	CASSLQGPDSNQPQHF
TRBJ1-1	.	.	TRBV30	TGTGCCTGGAGTGCCTATAACACTGAAGCTTTCTTT	CAWSAYNTEAFF
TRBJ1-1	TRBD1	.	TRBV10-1	TGCGCCAGCAGTGACGGGACAGGGAACACTGAAGCTTTCTTT	CASSDGTGNTEAFF